This T cell receptor beta chain was captured in a study of cytomegalovirus exposure and HLA in healthy donors. Notes on the study in general: In a later analysis, the majority of CMV-associated beta chains seemingly showed HLA restriction. Later analysis identified about 18,000 TCR beta sequences associated with HLA alleles, using a false discovery rate threshold of 0.05. According to an earlier analysis, most TCR beta V segments yielded productive rearrangements about 90% or about 30% of the time. With DRB1 most and HLA-C fewest, TCR association rates differed between HLA loci in a later analysis.

Only a few counts were recorded for this clone. No antigen is known for it. With 60 Vbeta and 13 Jbeta primers, the PCR was carried out. Assay: immunoSEQ multiplex PCR; the TCRdb copy retains only in-frame clones and omits some. This sample has tens of thousands of clones, with roughly two thirds found just once. The TCR was taken from a man aged 55 to 70 in good health and CMV-seropositive. What was sequenced was PBMCs.

The CDR3 loop reads CASSLGLAGGLESTDTQYF. For the CDR3, the DNA is TGTGCCAGCAGCTTAGGCCTAGCGGGGGGTTTAGAGAGCACAGATACGCAGTATTTT. This chain connects TRBV7-2 to TRBJ2-3; 11 bases are a match to TRBD2. Germline CDR1 and CDR2: SGHTA and FQGNSA. The junction had 9 bases not matched to a gene; V was cut back by 1 base and J by 0 bases. This CDR3 spans 19 amino acids.